Listed below are T cell receptor beta chains from one sample, sequenced in a study of blood T cell repertoires in COVID-19. Method: immunoSEQ multiplex PCR; TCRdb's copy keeps in-frame clones and lacks some. The sample consists of 350,000 to 500,000 clones, 88% of them appearing once. Specimen: PBMCs or T cells enriched from blood (not recorded which). These receptors were taken from a woman aged 18-35 years who had been exposed to COVID-19. Both conserved end residues are part of each CDR3. A row's size may be missing; if present it is once, few, many or a size class.

clone_size v_call cdr3_aa
NA TRBV11-2 CASSLGTNYEQYF
NA TRBV28 CASSLLVRQGNAEAFF
once TRBV29-1 CSVELAITYNEQFF
NA TRBV25-1 CASSEAAGGPRYNEQFF
NA TRBV28 CASSRPNLEEKLFF
NA TRBV5-8 CASSFWESNYGYTF
NA TRBV7-9 CASSFGDRGTEAFF
NA TRBV7-2 CASSHPWSDAQGEQYF
NA TRBV5-1 CASRNGGASYNEQFF
NA TRBV28 CASSPTVDYGYTF